These 8 T cell receptor beta chains were sequenced from one sample in a study of shared clonotypes between healthy human individuals (dated by TCRdb to 2020 to 2022). Library method: the immunoSEQ multiplex PCR assay. The table comes from immuneACCESS by way of TCRdb, which keeps in-frame sequences with V and J called. Part of the clones is missing from these tables; in studies checked, under half for an unresolved V gene and the rest for unknown reasons. The table for this sample lists more than 150,000 clones; 90% to 95% of them were counted only once. Of the sample, around 0.067% is held by the ten largest clones. Sequencing used naive CD4+ T cells sorted from blood. In light of the paper, this sample's cell subset or site label describes: CD45RA+ positively selected. These receptors all come from a woman aged 25 to 39 in good health.

A single count supports this clone. The rearrangement uses TRBV6-4 and TRBJ2-2, with a weak D call TRBD1 (5 bases). The V end was cut by 6 bases, the J end by 4 bases, with 12 bases between. The CDR3 length is 14 residues. CDR1 is MRHNA and CDR2 is SNTAGT in the germline V gene. The DNA of the CDR3 is TGTGCCAGCAGGCAGGGTGCGAGCACCGGGGAGCTGTTTTTT. Its translation: CASRQGASTGELFF.

The J gene is TRBJ2-5, the V gene TRBV4-1; D perhaps matches TRBD1 (5 bases). The germline V gene encodes CDR1 MGHRA and CDR2 YSYEKL. The V and J ends lost 4 bases and 6 bases respectively, with 21 bases between them. This CDR3 spans 16 amino acids. CDR3 residues: CASSLTVGADMKTQYF. The CDR3 DNA reads as TGCGCCAGCAGCCTCACTGTAGGGGCGGACATGAAGACCCAGTACTTC.

This clone has a single count. The V call is TRBV20-1, the J call TRBJ1-2; D is unclear. V was shortened by 6 bases and J by 7 bases, with 12 bases between the two germline ends. CDR3 length equals 11 residues. Looked up from germline, CDR1 is DFQATT and CDR2 is SNEGSKA (reference sequence). In DNA, the CDR3 is TGCAGTGCGAGGGTGGCGGGTGGCTACACCTTC. This gives the protein CSARVAGGYTF.

This clone was observed a few times. This chain connects TRBV18 to TRBJ1-5; tentative D call: TRBD1 (5 bases). V lost 6 bases to trimming and J lost 4 bases, with 19 bases between them. Germline assignment: CDR1 KGHSH and CDR2 LQKENI. This CDR3 spans 16 amino acids. The CDR3 sequence is CASSLRGGSGNQPQHF. The CDR3 region has the DNA TGTGCCAGCTCCCTCCGGGGCGGGTCTGGTAATCAGCCCCAGCATTTT.

The rearrangement links TRBV11-2 to TRBJ2-1; 9 bases are shared with TRBD2. This CDR3 is 16 amino acids long. J gave up 4 bases and V 5 bases, and 9 bases lay outside the gene matches. Germline CDR1 is SGHAT and CDR2 is FQNNGV. The CDR3 sequence is CASSPLGGRDYNEQFF. The CDR3 coding sequence is TGTGCCAGCAGCCCCCTGGGCGGGAGGGATTACAATGAGCAGTTCTTC.

The rearrangement links TRBV5-1 to TRBJ2-7, with 8 bases lining up with TRBD2. CDR1 SGHRS and CDR2 YFSETQ come from the germline V gene. This CDR3 region has 13 residues. The V segment lost 7 bases and the J segment 4 bases; nucleotides outside the gene matches: 7. For the CDR3, the DNA is TGCGCCAGCTGCCCCGGGGGGGGTTACGAGCAGTACTTC. Translated: CASCPGGGYEQYF.

The V gene is TRBV6-6, the J gene TRBJ1-5; D not certain. The V gene lost 5 bases and the J gene lost 5 bases, with 13 bases spanning the gap. The CDR3 totals 14 residues. Germline CDR1 reads MNHNY; CDR2 reads SVGAGI (reference sequence). The DNA of the CDR3 is TGTGCCAGCAGTCCTCGGGTCGGGGATCAGCCCCAGCATTTT. Amino acid sequence: CASSPRVGDQPQHF.

This chain uses TRBV5-4 with TRBJ2-1; 13 nucleotides match TRBD2. CDR3 size: 18 residues. With V trimmed by 5 bases and J by 3 bases, 11 bases remained unmatched. CDR1 is SGHNT, CDR2 YYREEE, per germline (reference sequence). CDR3 region: CASRGTSGKSQGYNEQFF. DNA for the CDR3: TGTGCCAGCAGAGGGACTAGCGGGAAGTCACAGGGCTACAATGAGCAGTTCTTC.